The 28 T cell receptor beta chains in this list originate from one sample, sequenced in a study of blood T cell repertoires in COVID-19. Using immunoSEQ multiplex PCR, the repertoire was profiled, and TCRdb retains in-frame clones only, with some absent. The sample has under 200,000 clones, over 70% seen once. Sequenced sample: PBMCs or T cells enriched from blood (not recorded which). These receptors all come from a woman aged 40 to 50 with acute COVID-19.

The chain links TRBV5-1 to TRBJ2-1; 9 bases map to TRBD2. The CDR3 totals 15 residues. V gave up 2 bases and J gave up 5 bases; unmatched junction bases: 5. CDR1 is SGHRS and CDR2 is YFSETQ in the germline V gene. The CDR3 DNA follows: TGCGCCAGCAGCTTCCTAGCGGGGCTGGACAATGAGCAGTTCTTC. Its protein is CASSFLAGLDNEQFF.

The rearrangement links TRBV19 to TRBJ1-2; D not resolved. V lost 5 bases and J 0 bases, leaving 16 bases between the germline ends. The CDR3 consists of 16 residues. In germline, CDR1 is LNHDA, CDR2 SQIVND (reference sequence). In DNA form, the CDR3 reads TGTGCCAGTAGTCCGGGGTCCGGCGATCCTAACTATGGCTACACCTTC. This translates into CASSPGSGDPNYGYTF.

In this sample, this clone turned up a few times. This chain connects TRBV10-2 to TRBJ1-1; D unclear. Trimming left V 4 bases short and J 4 bases short, with 13 bases between. The CDR3 runs to 14 residues. CDR1 is WSHSY and CDR2 is SAAADI in the germline V gene. Here the CDR3 DNA reads TGCGCCAGCAGTGGCCAGCGGGCGGGCACTGAAGCTTTCTTT. Translated: CASSGQRAGTEAFF.

The chain joins TRBV28 to TRBJ2-3; 7 bases fit TRBD2. Germline CDR1 reads MDHEN; CDR2 reads SYDVKM. The V gene end was trimmed by 6 bases and the J gene end by 0 bases; junction bases not matched to a gene: 6. This CDR3 region has 15 residues. The CDR3 loop is CASSRPSGSTDTQYF. DNA of the CDR3: TGTGCCAGCAGCCGCCCTAGCGGAAGCACAGATACGCAGTATTTT.

The chain has TRBV10-3 and TRBJ2-3; 7 bases align to TRBD2. Trimming at V came to 11 bases and at J to 3 bases, leaving 14 bases not matched to a gene. There are 15 residues in the CDR3. Germline CDR1 ENHRY, CDR2 SYGVKD. The CDR3 region has the DNA TGTGCCTCCGCTTCACCGGGAGGAACTACAGATACGCAGTATTTT. Translating gives CASASPGGTTDTQYF.

V and J are TRBV7-3 and TRBJ2-4; D perhaps matches TRBD2 (6 bases). With 5 bases removed from V and 0 bases from J, the gap between germline ends came to 23 bases. CDR3 size: 19 residues. CDR1 is SGHTA, CDR2 FQGTGA, per germline. This CDR3 is CASSTTLRGTSLAKNIQYF. Here the CDR3 DNA reads TGTGCCAGCAGCACCACGCTACGGGGGACCTCCCTAGCCAAAAACATTCAGTACTTC.

The chain is built from TRBV4-1 and TRBJ1-5, with 7 bases aligning to TRBD1. V trimming: 0 bases; J trimming: 3 bases; junction bases outside the gene matches: 11. Germline assignment: CDR1 MGHRA and CDR2 YSYEKL. The CDR3 sequence is 18 residues long. The DNA for the CDR3 is TGCGCCAGCAGCCAAGATGCCCCTCTAGACAGGGTCAATCAGCCCCAGCATTTT. This encodes CASSQDAPLDRVNQPQHF.

This chain joins TRBV6-5 and TRBJ1-2; maybe TRBD1 (5 bases). This CDR3 has 15 residues. The germline V gene has CDR1 MNHEY and CDR2 SVGAGI. With 2 bases removed from V and 4 bases from J, the gap between germline ends came to 14 bases. The CDR3 spells CASSYKTAAIYGYTF. The CDR3 nucleotides are TGTGCCAGCAGTTACAAGACAGCCGCGATCTATGGCTACACCTTC.

This clone came up a few times. The CDR3 DNA is TGTGCCTGGAGTGACAGGGTAGGGGAAAAACTGTTTTTT. It translates to CAWSDRVGEKLFF. The chain employs TRBV30 and TRBJ1-4; possible D gene TRBD1, 6 bases. Per the germline V gene, CDR1 is GTSNPN and CDR2 is SVGIG (reference sequence). The CDR3 totals 13 residues. V dropped 1 base and J dropped 8 bases, with 11 bases sitting between them. Complete variable domain (other parts from reference TRBV30 and TRBJ1-4): SQTIHQWPATLVQPVGSPLSLECTVEGTSNPNLYWYRQAAGRGLQLLFYSVGIGQISSEVPQNLSASRPQDRQFILSSKKLLLSDSGFYLCAWSDRVGEKLFFGSGTQLSVL.

The rearrangement joins TRBV9 to TRBJ1-6; TRBD1 matches 7 bases. The CDR3 is made up of 15 amino acids. Germline lookup yields CDR1 SGDLS and CDR2 YYNGEE. With V trimmed by 4 bases and J by 7 bases, 8 bases remained unmatched. CDR3 in DNA: TGTGCCAGCAGCATGCGGGACAGAAGGAATTCACCCCTCCACTTT. Amino acids: CASSMRDRRNSPLHF.

The J gene is TRBJ2-1, the V gene TRBV6-4, with D possibly TRBD2 on 6 matching bases. Trimming stripped 0 bases from V and 2 bases from J, with 8 bases between. The CDR3 has 15 amino acids. From germline, CDR1 is MRHNA and CDR2 SNTAGT. CDR3 nucleotides: TGTGCCAGCAGTGACTCGGGCGGGACCTACAATGAGCAGTTCTTC. This translates into CASSDSGGTYNEQFF.

The chain is built from TRBV6-5 and TRBJ1-2, with D possibly being TRBD1 (5 bases). The germline V gene encodes CDR1 MNHEY and CDR2 SVGAGI. Trimming removed 1 base at V and 8 bases at J, with 14 bases between. The CDR3 spans 14 residues. The CDR3, as DNA: TGTGCCAGCAGTTACTTCGGGACTACCGAGGGCTACACCTTC. Its translation: CASSYFGTTEGYTF.

This chain links TRBV5-6 with TRBJ2-7, with TRBD1 identical over 9 bases. The CDR3 spans 13 residues. Germline CDR1 and CDR2: SGHDT and YYEEEE. The V and J ends lost 5 bases and 6 bases, in that order; junction bases with no gene match: 6. CDR3 region: CASSRTGVGEQYF. For the CDR3, the DNA is TGTGCCAGCAGTCGGACAGGGGTGGGCGAGCAGTACTTC.

This chain connects TRBV28 to TRBJ2-3, with D maybe TRBD1 (7 bases). Germline V lookup: CDR1 MDHEN, CDR2 SYDVKM. There are 14 residues in the CDR3. The V end lost 5 bases, the J end lost 3 bases, and 12 bases lay between the germline ends. The CDR3 DNA sequence: TGTGCCAGCAGTGACCCAGGGGGGACAGATACGCAGTATTTT. Its protein product is CASSDPGGTDTQYF. Together with reference TRBV28 and TRBJ2-3, the CDR3 gives the full variable domain: DVKVTQSSRYLVKRTGEKVFLECVQDMDHENMFWYRQDPGLGLRLIYFSYDVKMKEKGDIPEGYSVSREKKERFSLILESASTNQTSMYLCASSDPGGTDTQYFGPGTRLTVL.

V is TRBV9 and J is TRBJ2-3; 9 nucleotides agree with TRBD1. V was pared by 0 bases and J by 0 bases, with 8 bases of the junction left unmatched. CDR3 length: 18 residues. Germline CDR1 and CDR2: SGDLS and YYNGEE. CDR3 protein: CASSVEGQGFGSTDTQYF. CDR3 DNA sequence: TGTGCCAGCAGCGTAGAGGGACAGGGTTTTGGCAGCACAGATACGCAGTATTTT.

This chain links TRBV10-3 with TRBJ1-3; no firm D call. Trimming left V 1 base short and J 4 bases short, with 5 bases between. Germline values: CDR1 ENHRY, CDR2 SYGVKD. The CDR3 runs to 13 residues. The CDR3 DNA follows: TGTGCCATCAGTGAGTTAGAAGGAAACACCATATATTTT. It specifies CAISELEGNTIYF.

V gene TRBV6-5 combines with J gene TRBJ2-1; 7 bases align to TRBD1. The CDR3 is 15 amino acids. Germline V gives CDR1 MNHEY, CDR2 SVGAGI. Trimming took 3 bases from V and 0 from J; bases not matched to a gene: 2. The CDR3 bases are TGTGCCAGCAGTTATGGGGACAGCTCCTACAATGAGCAGTTCTTC. Protein sequence: CASSYGDSSYNEQFF.

Comments on this clone: Other DNA sequences within the sample encode an identical CDR3. This rearrangement joins TRBV19 to TRBJ1-1; D possibly corresponds to TRBD1 (6 bases). The V gene's germline CDR1 is LNHDA and CDR2 SQIVND (reference sequence). Trimming left V 6 bases short and J 2 bases short, with 13 bases between. This CDR3 region has 14 residues. CDR3 amino acids: CASSLTGLNTEAFF. As DNA, the CDR3 is TGTGCCAGTAGCCTAACAGGGTTAAACACTGAAGCTTTCTTT.

This clone was seen once. The rearrangement links TRBV9 to TRBJ2-5; 7 bases agree with TRBD2. CDR3 length: 15 amino acids. Trimming removed 0 bases from V and 5 bases from J; junction bases left unmatched: 7. Germline assignment: CDR1 SGDLS and CDR2 YYNGEE. CDR3 amino acids: CASSVEGGEGETQYF. Here the CDR3 DNA reads TGTGCCAGCAGCGTAGAGGGAGGGGAGGGCGAGACCCAGTACTTC.

The CDR3, as DNA: TGTGCCAGCAGCTTGGCCAGGAGCGGGAGAGGGGTAGAAGAGACCCAGTACTTC. Translated, it gives CASSLARSGRGVEETQYF. The chain recombines TRBV5-4 with TRBJ2-5; 8 nucleotides agree with TRBD2. Germline V CDR1 and CDR2: SGHNT, YYREEE (reference sequence). Germline trimming cut 0 bases from V and 3 bases from J; bases unmatched to any gene: 13. This CDR3 comprises 18 residues.

In its sample, this clone was seen once. The CDR3 nucleotides read TGCGCCAGCAGCTTGGAACAGGGGGGATACGAGCAGTACTTC. This gives the protein CASSLEQGGYEQYF. The rearrangement joins TRBV5-1 to TRBJ2-7, with 8 bases aligning to TRBD1. The V segment lost 0 bases and the J segment 4 bases; nucleotides outside the gene matches: 3. CDR1 and CDR2 from the germline V gene are SGHRS and YFSETQ. CDR3 length: 14 residues.

The chain links TRBV30 to TRBJ1-3, with D unresolved. CDR3 length: 13 amino acids. Germline CDR1 reads GTSNPN; CDR2 reads SVGIG (reference sequence). V was trimmed by 2 bases and J by 1 base, leaving 6 bases between them. The CDR3 sequence is CAWSLSSGNTIYF. Here the CDR3 DNA reads TGTGCCTGGAGTCTATCATCTGGAAACACCATATATTTT.

The V and J genes are TRBV5-4 and TRBJ1-2; 11 nucleotides match TRBD1. This CDR3 has 15 amino acids. Germline V gene data show CDR1 as SGHNT and CDR2 as YYREEE (reference sequence). The ends lost 3 bases at V and 10 bases at J; junction bases unmatched: 11. The CDR3 DNA sequence: TGTGCCAGCAGCTCTGGACAGGGGGCGGACGGTGTCTACACCTTC. Residues: CASSSGQGADGVYTF.

The rearrangement uses TRBV9 and TRBJ2-1; D is unresolved. Trimming stripped 1 base from V and 8 bases from J, with 16 bases between. The V gene's germline CDR1 is SGDLS and CDR2 YYNGEE. The CDR3 extends over 15 amino acids. The CDR3 loop is CASSVFGRRQDEQFF. In DNA, the CDR3 is TGTGCCAGCAGCGTATTTGGCCGTAGACAAGATGAGCAGTTCTTC. Together with reference TRBV9 and TRBJ2-1, the CDR3 gives the full variable domain: DSGVTQTPKHLITATGQRVTLRCSPRSGDLSVYWYQQSLDQGLQFLIQYYNGEERAKGNILERFSAQQFPDLHSELNLSSLELGDSALYFCASSVFGRRQDEQFFGPGTRLTVL.

The V gene is TRBV5-1, the J gene TRBJ2-3; TRBD2 aligns across 9 bases. J gave up 3 bases and V 2 bases, and 4 bases lay outside the gene matches. The CDR3 has 15 amino acids. Germline V CDR1 and CDR2: SGHRS, YFSETQ. The DNA of the CDR3 is TGCGCCAGCAGCTTTAGCAGCGGGAGGACAGATACGCAGTATTTT. It codes for CASSFSSGRTDTQYF. Drawing the rest from reference TRBV5-1 and TRBJ2-3, the complete variable domain is KAGVTQTPRYLIKTRGQQVTLSCSPISGHRSVSWYQQTPGQGLQFLFEYFSETQRNKGNFPGRFSGRQFSNSRSEMNVSTLELGDSALYLCASSFSSGRTDTQYFGPGTRLTVL.

This chain connects TRBV18 to TRBJ1-4, with D maybe TRBD1 (6 bases). The germline gives CDR1 KGHSH, CDR2 LQKENI. V lost 3 bases and J 4 bases, leaving 15 bases between the germline ends. The CDR3 loop spans 16 amino acids. Here the CDR3 reads CASSPQGQAYNEKLFF. The CDR3 DNA reads as TGTGCCAGCTCACCCCAGGGGCAGGCGTATAATGAAAAACTGTTTTTT.

In this sample, this clone turned up a few times. The chain has TRBV19 and TRBJ1-5; 9 bases fit TRBD1. After removal of 7 bases from V and 3 bases from J, the junction contained 7 bases not matched to a gene. The CDR3 length is 15 residues. Germline V gene data show CDR1 as LNHDA and CDR2 as SQIVND (reference sequence). CDR3 residues: CASIRGQGFNQPQHF. For the CDR3, the DNA is TGTGCCAGTATAAGGGGACAGGGCTTCAATCAGCCCCAGCATTTT.

The J gene is TRBJ1-6, the V gene TRBV4-1; TRBD1 aligns across 8 bases. CDR1 is MGHRA, CDR2 YSYEKL, per germline. V was clipped by 3 bases and J by 2 bases; unmatched bases: 6. This CDR3 comprises 17 residues. This chain's CDR3 is CASSQTGEGTYNSPLHF. The CDR3 DNA reads as TGCGCCAGCAGCCAGACAGGGGAGGGCACCTATAATTCACCCCTCCACTTT.